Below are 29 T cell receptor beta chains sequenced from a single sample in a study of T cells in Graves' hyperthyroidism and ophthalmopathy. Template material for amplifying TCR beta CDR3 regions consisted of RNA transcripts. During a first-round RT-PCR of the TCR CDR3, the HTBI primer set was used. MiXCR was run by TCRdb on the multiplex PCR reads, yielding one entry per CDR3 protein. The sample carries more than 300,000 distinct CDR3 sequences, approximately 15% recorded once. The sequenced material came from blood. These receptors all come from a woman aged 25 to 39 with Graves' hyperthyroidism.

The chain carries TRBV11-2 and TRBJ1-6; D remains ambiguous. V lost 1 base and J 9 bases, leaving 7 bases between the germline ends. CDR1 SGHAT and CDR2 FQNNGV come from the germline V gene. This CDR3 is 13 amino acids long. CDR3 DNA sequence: TGTGCCAGCAGCTTAGTTGGGTTTTCACCCCTCCACTTT. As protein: CASSLVGFSPLHF.

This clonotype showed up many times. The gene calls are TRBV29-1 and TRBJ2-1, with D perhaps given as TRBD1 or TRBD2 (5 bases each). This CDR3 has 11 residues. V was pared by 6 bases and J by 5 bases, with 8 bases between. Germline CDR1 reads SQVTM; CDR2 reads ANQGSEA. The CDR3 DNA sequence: TGCAGCGTGGGGACCGACAATGAGCAGTTCTTC. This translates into CSVGTDNEQFF.

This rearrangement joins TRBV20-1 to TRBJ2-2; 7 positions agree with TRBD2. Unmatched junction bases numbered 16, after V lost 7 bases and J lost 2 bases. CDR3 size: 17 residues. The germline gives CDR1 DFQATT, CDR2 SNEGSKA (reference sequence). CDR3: CSVMAGVSLSNTGELFF. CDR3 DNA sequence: TGCAGTGTGATGGCGGGAGTCTCCCTTTCAAACACCGGGGAGCTGTTTTTT.

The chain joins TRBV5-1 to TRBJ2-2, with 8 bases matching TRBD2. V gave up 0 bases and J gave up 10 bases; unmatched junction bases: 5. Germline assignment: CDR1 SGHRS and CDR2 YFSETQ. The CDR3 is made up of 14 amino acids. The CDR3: CASSLVAGSVELFF. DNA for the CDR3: TGCGCCAGCAGCTTGGTAGCGGGATCCGTGGAGCTGTTTTTT.

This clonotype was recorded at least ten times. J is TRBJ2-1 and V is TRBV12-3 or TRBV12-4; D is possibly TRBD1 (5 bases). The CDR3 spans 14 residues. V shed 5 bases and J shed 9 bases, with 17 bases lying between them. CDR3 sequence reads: CASSITPRTSEQFF. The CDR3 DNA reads TGTGCCAGCAGTATCACACCGAGGACAAGTGAGCAGTTCTTC.

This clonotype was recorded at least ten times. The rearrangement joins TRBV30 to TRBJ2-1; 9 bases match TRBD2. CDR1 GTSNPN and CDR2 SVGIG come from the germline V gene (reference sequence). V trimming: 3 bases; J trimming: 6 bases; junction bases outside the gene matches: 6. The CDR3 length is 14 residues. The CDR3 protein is CAWRGREGRNEQFF. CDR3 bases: TGTGCCTGGAGGGGGCGGGAGGGCCGCAATGAGCAGTTCTTC.

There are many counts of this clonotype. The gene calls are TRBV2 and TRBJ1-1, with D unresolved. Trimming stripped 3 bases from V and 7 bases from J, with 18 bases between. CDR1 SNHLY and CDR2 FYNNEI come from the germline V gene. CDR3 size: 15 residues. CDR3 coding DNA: TGTGCCAGCAGTGACCTCGACACCTCAGCTGGTGAAGCTTTCTTT. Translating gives CASSDLDTSAGEAFF.

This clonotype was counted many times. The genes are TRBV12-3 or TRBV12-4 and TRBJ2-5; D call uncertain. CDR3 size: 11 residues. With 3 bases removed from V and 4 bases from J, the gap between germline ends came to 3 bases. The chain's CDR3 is CASSFRETQYF. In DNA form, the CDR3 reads TGTGCCAGCAGTTTTCGAGAGACCCAGTACTTC.

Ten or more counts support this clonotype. Here the CDR3 reads CATSSSGRVKETQYF. For the CDR3, the DNA is TGTGCCACCAGCAGCAGCGGGAGGGTGAAGGAGACCCAGTACTTC. The V call is TRBV15, the J call TRBJ2-5; 10 nucleotides align to TRBD2. Looked up from germline, CDR1 is LNHNV and CDR2 is YYDKDF (reference sequence). Trimming removed 3 bases from V and 5 bases from J; junction bases left unmatched: 6. There are 15 residues in the CDR3.

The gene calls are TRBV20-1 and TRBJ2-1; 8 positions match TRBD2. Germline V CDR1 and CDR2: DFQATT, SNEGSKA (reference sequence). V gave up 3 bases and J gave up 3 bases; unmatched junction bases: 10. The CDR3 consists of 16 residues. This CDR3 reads CSASPLAGPYYNEQFF. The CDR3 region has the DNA TGCAGTGCTAGCCCCCTAGCGGGCCCCTACTACAATGAGCAGTTCTTC.

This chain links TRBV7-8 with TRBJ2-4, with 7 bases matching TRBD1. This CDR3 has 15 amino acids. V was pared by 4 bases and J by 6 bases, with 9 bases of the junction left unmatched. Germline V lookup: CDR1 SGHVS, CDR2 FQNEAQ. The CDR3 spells CASSSRGGRVNIQYF. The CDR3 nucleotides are TGTGCCAGCAGCTCTCGAGGGGGCCGGGTAAACATTCAGTACTTC.

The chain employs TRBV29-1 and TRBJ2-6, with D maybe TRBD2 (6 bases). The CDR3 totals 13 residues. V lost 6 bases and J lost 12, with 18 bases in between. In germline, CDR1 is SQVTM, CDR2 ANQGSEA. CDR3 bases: TGCAGCGTGCGACTAGAGGGGCGAGCCGTCCTGACTTTC. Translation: CSVRLEGRAVLTF.

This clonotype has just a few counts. This CDR3 is CASSMEGTQYF. The CDR3 DNA follows: TGTGCCAGTAGTATGGAAGGGACCCAGTACTTC. The chain uses TRBV19 and TRBJ2-5; D is undetermined. Trimming pared 3 bases from V and 7 bases from J, leaving 6 bases between. The CDR3 is made up of 11 amino acids. CDR1 is LNHDA, CDR2 SQIVND, per germline (reference sequence).

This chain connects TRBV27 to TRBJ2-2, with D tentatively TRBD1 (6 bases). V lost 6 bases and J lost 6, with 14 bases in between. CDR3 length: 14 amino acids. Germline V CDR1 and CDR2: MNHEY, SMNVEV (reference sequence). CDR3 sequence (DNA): TGTGCCAGCAGAGGAACAGGGAAACCCGGGGAGCTGTTTTTT. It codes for CASRGTGKPGELFF.

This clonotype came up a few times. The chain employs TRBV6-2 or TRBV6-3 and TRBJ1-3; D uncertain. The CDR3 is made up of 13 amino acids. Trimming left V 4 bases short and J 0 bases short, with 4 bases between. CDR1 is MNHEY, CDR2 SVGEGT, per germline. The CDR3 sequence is CASSFASGNTIYF. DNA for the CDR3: TGTGCCAGCAGTTTTGCCTCTGGAAACACCATATATTTT.

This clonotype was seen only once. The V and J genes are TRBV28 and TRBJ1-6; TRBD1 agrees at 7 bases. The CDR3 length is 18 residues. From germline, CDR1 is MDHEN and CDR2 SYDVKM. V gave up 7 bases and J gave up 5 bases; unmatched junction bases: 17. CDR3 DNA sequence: TGTGCCAGCACCTCACTCGATTTGACAGGGAAAAATAATTCACCCCTCCACTTT. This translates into CASTSLDLTGKNNSPLHF. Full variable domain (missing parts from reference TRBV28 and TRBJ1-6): DVKVTQSSRYLVKRTGEKVFLECVQDMDHENMFWYRQDPGLGLRLIYFSYDVKMKEKGDIPEGYSVSREKKERFSLILESASTNQTSMYLCASTSLDLTGKNNSPLHFGNGTRLTVT.

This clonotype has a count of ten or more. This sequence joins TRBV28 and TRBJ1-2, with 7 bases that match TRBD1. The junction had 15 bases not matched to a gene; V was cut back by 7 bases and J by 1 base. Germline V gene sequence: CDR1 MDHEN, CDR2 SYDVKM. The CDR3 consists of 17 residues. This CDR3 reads CASKEGGALYYNYGYTF. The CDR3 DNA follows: TGTGCCAGCAAGGAAGGGGGCGCTCTCTACTATAACTATGGCTACACCTTC.

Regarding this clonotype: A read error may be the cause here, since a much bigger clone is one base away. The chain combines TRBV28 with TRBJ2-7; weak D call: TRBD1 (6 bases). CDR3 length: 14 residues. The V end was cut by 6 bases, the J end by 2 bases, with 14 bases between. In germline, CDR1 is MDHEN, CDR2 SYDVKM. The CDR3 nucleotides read TGTGCCAGCAGCAAGTCCCACAGGGCCTACGAGCAGTACTTC. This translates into CASSKSHRAYEQYF.

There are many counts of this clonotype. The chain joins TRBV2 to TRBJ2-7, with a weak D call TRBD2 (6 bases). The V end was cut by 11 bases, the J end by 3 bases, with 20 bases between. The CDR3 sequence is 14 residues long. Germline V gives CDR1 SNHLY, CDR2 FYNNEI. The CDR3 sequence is CAGTVGIADYEQYF. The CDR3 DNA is TGTGCCGGAACGGTTGGGATAGCGGACTACGAGCAGTACTTC.

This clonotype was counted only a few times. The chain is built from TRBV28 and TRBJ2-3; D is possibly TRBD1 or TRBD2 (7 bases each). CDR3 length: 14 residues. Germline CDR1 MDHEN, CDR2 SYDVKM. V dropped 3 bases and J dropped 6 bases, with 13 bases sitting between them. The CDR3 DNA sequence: TGTGCCAGCAGTTTGACAGGGAGGGCGGATACGCAGTATTTT. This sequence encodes CASSLTGRADTQYF.

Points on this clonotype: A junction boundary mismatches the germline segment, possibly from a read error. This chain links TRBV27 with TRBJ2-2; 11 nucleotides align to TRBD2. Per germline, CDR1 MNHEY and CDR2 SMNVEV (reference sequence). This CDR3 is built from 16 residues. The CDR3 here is CASRLLAGGPSGELFF. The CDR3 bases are TGTGCCAGCAGGTTATTAGCGGGAGGGCCGTCCGGGGAGCTGTTTTTT.

CDR3 sequence: CASSVGVEAFF. The CDR3 nucleotides read TGTGCCAGCAGTGTCGGGGTTGAAGCTTTCTTT. V usage is TRBV2 and J usage is TRBJ1-1; D remains unclear. Trimming left V 4 bases short and J 7 bases short, with 7 bases between. The CDR3 has 11 residues. CDR1 is SNHLY, CDR2 FYNNEI, per germline.

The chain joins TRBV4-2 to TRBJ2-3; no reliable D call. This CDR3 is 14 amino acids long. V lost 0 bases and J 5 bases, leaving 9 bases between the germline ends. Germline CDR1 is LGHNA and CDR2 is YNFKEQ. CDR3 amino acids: CASSQDTERDTQYF. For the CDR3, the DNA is TGTGCCAGCAGCCAAGATACCGAAAGAGATACGCAGTATTTT.

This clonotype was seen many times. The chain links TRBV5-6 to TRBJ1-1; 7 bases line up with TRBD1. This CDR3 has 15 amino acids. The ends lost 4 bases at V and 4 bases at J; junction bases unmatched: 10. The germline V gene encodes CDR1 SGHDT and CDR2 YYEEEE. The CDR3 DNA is TGTGCCAGCAGCCCTCCGGCACAGGGGACCACTGAAGCTTTCTTT. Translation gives CASSPPAQGTTEAFF. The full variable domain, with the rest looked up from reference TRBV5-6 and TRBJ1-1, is DAGVTQSPTHLIKTRGQQVTLRCSPKSGHDTVSWYQQALGQGPQFIFQYYEEEERQRGNFPDRFSGHQFPNYSSELNVNALLLGDSALYLCASSPPAQGTTEAFFGQGTRLTVV.

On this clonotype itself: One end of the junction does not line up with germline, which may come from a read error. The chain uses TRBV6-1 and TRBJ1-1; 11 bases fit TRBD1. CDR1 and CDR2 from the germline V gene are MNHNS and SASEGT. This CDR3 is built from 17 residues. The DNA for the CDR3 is TGTTCCAGCAGTGAAAGGCGGGGACAGGGGGTGAACACTGAAGCTTTCTTT. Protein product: CSSSERRGQGVNTEAFF.

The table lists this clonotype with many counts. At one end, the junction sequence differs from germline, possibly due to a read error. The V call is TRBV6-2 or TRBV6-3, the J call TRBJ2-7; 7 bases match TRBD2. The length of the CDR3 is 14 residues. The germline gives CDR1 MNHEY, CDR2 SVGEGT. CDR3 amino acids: CASRPSGPSDEQYF. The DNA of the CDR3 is TGTGCCAGCAGACCTAGCGGACCCTCCGACGAGCAGTACTTC.

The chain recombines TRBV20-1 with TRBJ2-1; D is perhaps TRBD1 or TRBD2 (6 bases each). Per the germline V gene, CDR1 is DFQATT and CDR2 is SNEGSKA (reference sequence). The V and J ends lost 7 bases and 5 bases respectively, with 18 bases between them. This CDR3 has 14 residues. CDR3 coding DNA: TGCAGTGGGGGGGCGGGATGGAGGAACAATGAGCAGTTCTTC. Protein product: CSGGAGWRNNEQFF.

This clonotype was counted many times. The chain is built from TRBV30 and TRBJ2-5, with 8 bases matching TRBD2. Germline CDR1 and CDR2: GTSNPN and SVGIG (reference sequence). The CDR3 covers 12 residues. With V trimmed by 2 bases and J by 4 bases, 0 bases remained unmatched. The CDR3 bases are TGTGCCTGGAGTCTAGCGGGAGAGACCCAGTACTTC. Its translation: CAWSLAGETQYF.

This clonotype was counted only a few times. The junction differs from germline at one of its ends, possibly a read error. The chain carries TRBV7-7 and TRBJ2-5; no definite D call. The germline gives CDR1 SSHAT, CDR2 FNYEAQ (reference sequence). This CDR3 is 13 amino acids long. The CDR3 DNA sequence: TGTGCTAGCAGCCCGCGGACGGCAGAGACCCAGTACTTC. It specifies CASSPRTAETQYF.